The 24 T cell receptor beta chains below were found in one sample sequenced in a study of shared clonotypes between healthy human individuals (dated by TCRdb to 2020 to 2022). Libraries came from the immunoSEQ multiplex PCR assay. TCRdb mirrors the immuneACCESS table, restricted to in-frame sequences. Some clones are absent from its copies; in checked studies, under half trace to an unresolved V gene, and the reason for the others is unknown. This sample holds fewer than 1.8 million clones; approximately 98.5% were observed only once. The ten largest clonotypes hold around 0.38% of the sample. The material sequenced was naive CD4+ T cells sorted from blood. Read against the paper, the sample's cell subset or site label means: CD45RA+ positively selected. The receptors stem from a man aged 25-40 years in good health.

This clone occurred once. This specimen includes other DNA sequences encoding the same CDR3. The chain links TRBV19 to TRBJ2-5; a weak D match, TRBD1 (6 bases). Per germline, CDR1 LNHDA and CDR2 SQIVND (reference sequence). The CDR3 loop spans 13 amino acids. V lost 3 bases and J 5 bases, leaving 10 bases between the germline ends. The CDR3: CASSIQGSETQYF. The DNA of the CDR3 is TGTGCCAGTAGTATCCAGGGGTCGGAGACCCAGTACTTC.

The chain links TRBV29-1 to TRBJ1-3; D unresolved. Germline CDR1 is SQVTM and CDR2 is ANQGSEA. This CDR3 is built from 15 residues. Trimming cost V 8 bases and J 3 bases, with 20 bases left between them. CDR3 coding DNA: TGCAGCCCCCGTGGTCCGCTGCTCATTGGAAACACCATATATTTT. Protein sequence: CSPRGPLLIGNTIYF.

The CDR3 sequence: CASRSGIQETQYF. CDR3 DNA: TGCGCCAGCAGGTCCGGAATTCAAGAGACCCAGTACTTC. The chain is built from TRBV5-1 and TRBJ2-5, with D unresolved. V gave up 5 bases and J gave up 2 bases, with 10 bases separating them. The germline CDR1 and CDR2 sequences are SGHRS and YFSETQ. The CDR3 has 13 amino acids.

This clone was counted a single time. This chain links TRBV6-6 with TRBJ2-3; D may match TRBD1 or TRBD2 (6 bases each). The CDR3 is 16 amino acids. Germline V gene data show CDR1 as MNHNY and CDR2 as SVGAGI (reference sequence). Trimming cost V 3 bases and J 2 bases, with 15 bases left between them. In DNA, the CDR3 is TGTGCCAGCAGTTATGGGGGCGGGGAGCTCACAGATACGCAGTATTTT. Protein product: CASSYGGGELTDTQYF.

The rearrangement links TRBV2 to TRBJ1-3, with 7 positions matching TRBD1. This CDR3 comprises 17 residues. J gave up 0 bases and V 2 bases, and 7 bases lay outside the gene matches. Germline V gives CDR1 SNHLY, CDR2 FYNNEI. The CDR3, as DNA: TGTGCCAGCAGTGAACCCCGGGACAGCCGCTCTGGAAACACCATATATTTT. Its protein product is CASSEPRDSRSGNTIYF.

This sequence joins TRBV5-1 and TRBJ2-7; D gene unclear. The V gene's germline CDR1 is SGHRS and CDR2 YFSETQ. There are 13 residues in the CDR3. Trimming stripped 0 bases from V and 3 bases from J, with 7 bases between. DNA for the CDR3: TGCGCCAGCAGCTTGGTGCCAAACTACGAGCAGTACTTC. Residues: CASSLVPNYEQYF.

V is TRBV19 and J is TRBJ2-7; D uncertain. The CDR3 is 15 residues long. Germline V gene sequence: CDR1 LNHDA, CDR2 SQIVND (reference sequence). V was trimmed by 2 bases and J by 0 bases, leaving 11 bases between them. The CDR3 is CASSIPGESSYEQYF. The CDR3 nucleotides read TGTGCCAGTAGTATACCAGGTGAAAGCTCCTACGAGCAGTACTTC.

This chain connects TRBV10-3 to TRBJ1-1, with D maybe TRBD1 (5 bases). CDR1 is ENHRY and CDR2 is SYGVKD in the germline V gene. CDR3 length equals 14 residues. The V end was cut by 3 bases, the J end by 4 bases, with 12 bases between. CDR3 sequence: CAISENRDPTEAFF. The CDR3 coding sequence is TGTGCCATCAGTGAAAACCGGGACCCCACTGAAGCTTTCTTT.

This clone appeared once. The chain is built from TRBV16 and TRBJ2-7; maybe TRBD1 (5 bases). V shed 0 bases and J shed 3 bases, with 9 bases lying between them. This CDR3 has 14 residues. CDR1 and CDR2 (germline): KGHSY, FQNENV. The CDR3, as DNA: TGTGCCAGCAGCCAATCGAGACAGAACTACGAGCAGTACTTC. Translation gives CASSQSRQNYEQYF. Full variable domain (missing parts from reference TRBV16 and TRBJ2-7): GEEVAQTPKHLVRGEGQKAKLYCAPIKGHSYVFWYQQVLKNEFKFLISFQNENVFDETGMPKERFSAKCLPNSPCSLEIQATKLEDSAVYFCASSQSRQNYEQYFGPGTRLTVT.

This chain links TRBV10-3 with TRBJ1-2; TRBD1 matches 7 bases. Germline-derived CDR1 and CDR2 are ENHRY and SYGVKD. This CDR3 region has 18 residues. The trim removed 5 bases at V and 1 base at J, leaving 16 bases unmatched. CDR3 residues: CAISTATGNRIFNYGYTF. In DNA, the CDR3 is TGTGCCATCAGTACAGCGACAGGGAATCGGATTTTTAACTATGGCTACACCTTC.

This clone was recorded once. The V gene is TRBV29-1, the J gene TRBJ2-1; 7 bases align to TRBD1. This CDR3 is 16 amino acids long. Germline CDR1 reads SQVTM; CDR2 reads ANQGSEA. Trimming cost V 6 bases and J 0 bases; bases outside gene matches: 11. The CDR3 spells CSVLGGSLSSYNEQFF. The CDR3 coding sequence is TGCAGCGTACTAGGGGGCAGCCTGAGCTCCTACAATGAGCAGTTCTTC.

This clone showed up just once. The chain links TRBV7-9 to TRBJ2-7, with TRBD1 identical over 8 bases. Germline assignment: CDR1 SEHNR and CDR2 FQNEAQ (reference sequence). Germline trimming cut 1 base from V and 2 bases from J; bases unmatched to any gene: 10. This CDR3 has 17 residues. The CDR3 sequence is CASSLVLGQGGAYEQYF. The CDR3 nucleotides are TGTGCCAGCAGCTTAGTTCTAGGACAGGGTGGCGCCTACGAGCAGTACTTC. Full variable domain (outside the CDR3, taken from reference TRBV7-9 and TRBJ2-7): DTGVSQNPRHKITKRGQNVTFRCDPISEHNRLYWYRQTLGQGPEFLTYFQNEAQLEKSRLLSDRFSAERPKGSFSTLEIQRTEQGDSAMYLCASSLVLGQGGAYEQYFGPGTRLTVT.

The CDR3 is CAWSVAREDYEQYF. The CDR3, as DNA: TGTGCCTGGAGTGTTGCCAGGGAGGACTACGAGCAGTACTTC. The chain joins TRBV30 to TRBJ2-7, with D perhaps matching TRBD2 (6 bases). V was pared by 0 bases and J by 3 bases, with 12 bases between. Germline CDR1 GTSNPN, CDR2 SVGIG (reference sequence). The CDR3 consists of 14 residues.

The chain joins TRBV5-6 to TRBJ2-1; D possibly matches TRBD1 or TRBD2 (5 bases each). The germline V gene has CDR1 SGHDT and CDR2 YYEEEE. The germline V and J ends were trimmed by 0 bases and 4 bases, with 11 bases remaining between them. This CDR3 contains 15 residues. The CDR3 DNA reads TGTGCCAGCAGCTTGGCAGGGAGAGGGTACAATGAGCAGTTCTTC. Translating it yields CASSLAGRGYNEQFF.

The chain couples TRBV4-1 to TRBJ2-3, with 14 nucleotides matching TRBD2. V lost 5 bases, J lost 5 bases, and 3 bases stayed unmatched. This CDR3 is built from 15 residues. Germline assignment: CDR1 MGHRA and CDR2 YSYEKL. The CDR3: CASSFGLAGGDTQYF. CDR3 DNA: TGCGCCAGCAGCTTTGGACTAGCGGGAGGAGATACGCAGTATTTT.

CDR3 sequence reads: CASRQQLNEKLFF. CDR3 coding DNA: TGTGCCAGCAGACAACAGCTTAATGAAAAACTGTTTTTT. The rearrangement uses TRBV2 and TRBJ1-4; no definite D call. This CDR3 region has 13 residues. V was trimmed by 6 bases and J by 4 bases, leaving 9 bases between them. The germline CDR1 and CDR2 sequences are SNHLY and FYNNEI.

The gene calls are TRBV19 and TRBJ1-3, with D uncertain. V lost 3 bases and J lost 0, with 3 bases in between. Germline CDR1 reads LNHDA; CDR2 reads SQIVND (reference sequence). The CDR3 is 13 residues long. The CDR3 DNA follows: TGTGCCAGTAGTATGGGCTCTGGAAACACCATATATTTT. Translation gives CASSMGSGNTIYF. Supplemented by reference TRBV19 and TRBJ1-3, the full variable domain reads DGGITQSPKYLFRKEGQNVTLSCEQNLNHDAMYWYRQDPGQGLRLIYYSQIVNDFQKGDIAEGYSVSREKKESFPLTVTSAQKNPTAFYLCASSMGSGNTIYFGEGSWLTVV.

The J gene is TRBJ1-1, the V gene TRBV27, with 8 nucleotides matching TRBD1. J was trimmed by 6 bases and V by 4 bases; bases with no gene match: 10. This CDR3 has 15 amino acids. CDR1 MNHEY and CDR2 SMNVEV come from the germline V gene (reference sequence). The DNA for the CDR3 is TGTGCCAGCAGTTACAATCCGACAGGGGTATCTGAAGCTTTCTTT. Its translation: CASSYNPTGVSEAFF.

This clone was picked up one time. The CDR3 DNA sequence: TGTGCCAGCAGTCCTGGGACTAGCGGGAGGACCTCCTACAATGAGCAGTTCTTC. Its translation is CASSPGTSGRTSYNEQFF. V gene TRBV27 combines with J gene TRBJ2-1, with TRBD2 identical over 15 bases. Germline CDR1 is MNHEY and CDR2 is SMNVEV (reference sequence). CDR3 length: 18 residues. V lost 5 bases to trimming and J lost 0 bases; unmatched junction nucleotides: 5.

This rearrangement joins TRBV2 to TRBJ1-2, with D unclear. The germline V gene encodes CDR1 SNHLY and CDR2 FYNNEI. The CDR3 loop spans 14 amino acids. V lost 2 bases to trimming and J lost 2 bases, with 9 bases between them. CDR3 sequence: CASSEFGANYGYTF. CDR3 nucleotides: TGTGCCAGCAGTGAATTCGGCGCCAACTATGGCTACACCTTC.

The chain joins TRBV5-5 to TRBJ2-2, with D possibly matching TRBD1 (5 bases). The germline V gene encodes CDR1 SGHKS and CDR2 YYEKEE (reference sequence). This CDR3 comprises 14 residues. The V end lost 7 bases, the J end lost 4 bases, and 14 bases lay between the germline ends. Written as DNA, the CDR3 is TGTGCCAGCGGGTTAGACAGAGCCACCGGGGAGCTGTTTTTT. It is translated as CASGLDRATGELFF.

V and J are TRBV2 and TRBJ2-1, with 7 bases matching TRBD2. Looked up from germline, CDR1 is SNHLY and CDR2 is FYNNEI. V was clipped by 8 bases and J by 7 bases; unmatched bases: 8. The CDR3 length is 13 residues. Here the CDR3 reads CASERERENEQFF. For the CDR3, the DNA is TGTGCCAGCGAGCGGGAAAGGGAGAATGAGCAGTTCTTC.

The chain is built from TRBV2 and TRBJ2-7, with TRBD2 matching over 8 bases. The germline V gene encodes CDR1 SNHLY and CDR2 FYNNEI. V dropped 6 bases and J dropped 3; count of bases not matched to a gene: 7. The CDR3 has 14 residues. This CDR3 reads CASSRGLVGYEQYF. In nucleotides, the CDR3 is TGTGCCAGCAGCCGGGGACTAGTTGGCTACGAGCAGTACTTC.

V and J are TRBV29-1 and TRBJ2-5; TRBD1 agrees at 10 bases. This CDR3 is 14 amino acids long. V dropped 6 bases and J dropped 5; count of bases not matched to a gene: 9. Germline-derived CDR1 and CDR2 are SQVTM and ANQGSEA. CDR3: CSVGPGQGWETQYF. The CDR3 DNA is TGCAGCGTCGGCCCGGGACAGGGGTGGGAGACCCAGTACTTC.